Presented here are 18 T cell receptor beta chains from one specimen sequenced in a study of Tregs in tolerant kidney transplant recipients. Measured with immunoSEQ multiplex PCR; TCRdb has only the in-frame clones, and not every one. Across about 48,000 clones, the top ten clones capture 0.7% to 0.95% of the sample. The material sequenced was CD4+ T cells from blood, taken before the transplant. Receptors were obtained from a human donor who received a combined kidney and bone marrow transplant.

For this clone: The observed sequence ends 3 residues before the CDR3 terminus, with the missing tail filled in from the germline J gene. The J gene is TRBJ2-2, the V gene TRBV6-2 or TRBV6-3; TRBD1 matches at 7 bases. Trimming cost V 10 bases and J 0 bases; bases outside gene matches: 5. The germline CDR1 and CDR2 sequences are MNHEY and SVGEGT. The CDR3 length is 14 residues. CDR3 region: CAITGQPNTGELFF. The sequenced part of the CDR3 DNA is TGTGCCATTACGGGACAGCCGAACACCGGGGAG.

With respect to this clone: The read ends 3 residues early relative to the CDR3; the germline J gene fills the gap. The chain uses TRBV30 and TRBJ2-3; D possibly corresponds to TRBD1 (6 bases). The V end lost 2 bases, the J end lost 0 bases, and 15 bases lay between the germline ends. The CDR3 extends over 16 amino acids. The germline V gene has CDR1 GTSNPN and CDR2 SVGIG (reference sequence). The CDR3: CAWSSGTPFSTDTQYF. Incomplete CDR3 DNA: TGTGCCTGGAGTTCCGGGACACCCTTCAGCACAGATACG.

Comments on this clone: Sequence at one end of the junction differs from germline and may be a read error. The sequenced fragment ends 3 residues before the CDR3 boundary, so the rest is inferred from the germline J gene. The chain combines TRBV4-2 with TRBJ2-1, with 7 bases fitting TRBD2. This CDR3 comprises 16 residues. The germline V gene encodes CDR1 LGHNA and CDR2 YNFKEQ. The CDR3: CASSHRTSQPYNEQFF. The covered CDR3 bases are TGCGCCAGCAGCCACAGGACTAGTCAGCCCTACAATGAG.

A remark on this clone: The CDR3 end falls 3 residues outside the read, so it is completed with the germline J gene. This chain connects TRBV6-1 to TRBJ1-2; TRBD1 might be the D (6 bases). Between the trimmed V and J ends, which lost 1 base and 7 bases, there was a span of 13 bases. Looked up from germline, CDR1 is MNHNS and CDR2 is SASEGT. The CDR3 is made up of 14 amino acids. CDR3 sequence: CASSEEGGFSGYTF. CDR3 bases read: TGTGCCAGCAGTGAAGAGGGGGGGTTTTCTGGC.

Note on this clone: Sequencing ends 3 residues short of the CDR3 end; the germline J gene provides the rest. The chain couples TRBV7-3 to TRBJ1-1, with D possibly matching TRBD1 (6 bases). V lost 2 bases and J 5 bases, leaving 12 bases between the germline ends. Germline loops: CDR1 SGHTA, CDR2 FQGTGA. The CDR3 is 14 amino acids. CDR3 bases read: TGTGCCAGCAGCTTAGGGGGCCAGAGGACTGAA. This sequence encodes CASSLGGQRTE. The CDR3 in its entirety is CASSLGGQRTEAFF.

CDR3 residues: CASTAAGYRPGQPQHF. The covered CDR3 bases are TGTGCCAGCACCGCAGCGGGGTACAGGCCTGGTCAGCCC. The chain links TRBV6-2 or TRBV6-3 to TRBJ1-5; perhaps TRBD1 as D (5 bases). With the read ending 3 residues before the CDR3 end, the germline J gene is used to fill in that end. The V and J ends lost 7 bases and 6 bases respectively, with 22 bases between them. Looked up from germline, CDR1 is MNHEY and CDR2 is SVGEGT. The CDR3 extends over 16 amino acids.

Remarks on this clone: The read ends 3 residues before the CDR3 terminus; that terminus is restored from the germline J gene. V gene TRBV19 combines with J gene TRBJ1-5; D might be TRBD1 (6 bases). This CDR3 has 14 residues. Germline V gene data show CDR1 as LNHDA and CDR2 as SQIVND (reference sequence). V was shortened by 7 bases and J by 3 bases, with 13 bases between the two germline ends. The covered CDR3 bases are TGTGCCAGTACACAGGGTCGGACCAATCAGCCC. It yields the protein CASTQGRTNQP. The complete CDR3 sequence is CASTQGRTNQPQHF.

Note on this clone: The read comes to an end 3 residues before the CDR3 does, leaving the germline J gene to fill in the end. The gene calls are TRBV20-1 and TRBJ2-3, with 10 nucleotides matching TRBD2. The ends lost 4 bases at V and 0 bases at J; junction bases unmatched: 10. The CDR3 has 17 amino acids. Germline V lookup: CDR1 DFQATT, CDR2 SNEGSKA (reference sequence). Incomplete CDR3 DNA: TGCAGTGCTAATAGCGGGAGGCTCGATGGGAGCACAGATACG. Amino acid sequence: CSANSGRLDGSTDT. The whole CDR3 protein is CSANSGRLDGSTDTQYF.

A note on this clone: The read terminates 3 residues ahead of where the CDR3 ends, so the germline J gene completes it. This chain uses TRBV7-2 with TRBJ1-5; the D is unclear. Trimming left V 5 bases short and J 4 bases short, with 9 bases between. Germline CDR1 and CDR2: SGHTA and FQGNSA. The CDR3 runs to 13 residues. CDR3 residues: CASSPDWNQPQHF. The sequenced part of the CDR3 DNA is TGTGCCAGCAGCCCGGACTGGAATCAGCCC.

About this clone itself: The read finishes 3 residues shy of the CDR3 end, and the germline J gene is used to complete it. The chain joins TRBV2 to TRBJ1-6; D remains ambiguous. CDR1 and CDR2 (germline): SNHLY, FYNNEI. The CDR3 is 14 amino acids. V was clipped by 6 bases and J by 7 bases, with 13 bases between them. This chain's CDR3 is CASREDSPNSPLHF. The covered CDR3 bases are TGTGCCAGCAGGGAGGACTCCCCAAATTCACCC. The full variable domain, with the rest looked up from reference TRBV2 and TRBJ1-6, is EPEVTQTPSHQVTQMGQEVILRCVPISNHLYFYWYRQILGQKVEFLVSFYNNEISEKSEIFDDQFSVERPDGSNFTLKIRSTKLEDSAMYFCASREDSPNSPLHFGNGTRLTVT.

Comment on this clone: The sequenced fragment ends 3 residues before the CDR3 boundary, so the rest is inferred from the germline J gene. The genes are TRBV30 and TRBJ1-1, with a possible D match to TRBD1 (6 bases). Germline V lookup: CDR1 GTSNPN, CDR2 SVGIG (reference sequence). Between the trimmed V and J ends, which lost 3 bases and 2 bases, there was a span of 16 bases. The CDR3 loop spans 15 amino acids. CDR3: CAWSPVGARNTEAFF. The DNA read from the CDR3 is TGTGCCTGGAGCCCGGTGGGGGCAAGAAACACTGAA. The full variable domain, in which reference TRBV30 and TRBJ1-1 provide the parts outside the CDR3, is SQTIHQWPATLVQPVGSPLSLECTVEGTSNPNLYWYRQAAGRGLQLLFYSVGIGQISSEVPQNLSASRPQDRQFILSSKKLLLSDSGFYLCAWSPVGARNTEAFFGQGTRLTVV.

Worth noting for this clone: The CDR3 end falls 3 residues outside the read, so it is completed with the germline J gene. This sequence joins TRBV5-6 and TRBJ2-7, with D maybe TRBD1 (5 bases). The CDR3 spans 14 residues. Per germline, CDR1 SGHDT and CDR2 YYEEEE. V was trimmed by 4 bases and J by 5 bases, leaving 16 bases between them. The CDR3 DNA, read in part, is TGTGCCAGCAGCCCTCCCAGGGTCTTCCACGAG. Protein: CASSPPRVFHE. The full CDR3 sequence reads CASSPPRVFHEQYF.

Comments on this clone: The read ends 3 residues before the CDR3 terminus; that terminus is restored from the germline J gene. Within the sample, other DNA sequences also encode this same CDR3. The chain uses TRBV18 and TRBJ2-5, with 9 bases that match TRBD1. V gave up 3 bases and J gave up 3 bases; unmatched junction bases: 2. CDR1 and CDR2 (germline): KGHSH, LQKENI. This CDR3 is 14 amino acids long. The CDR3: CASSPRDREETQYF. The covered CDR3 bases are TGTGCCAGCTCACCGAGGGACAGGGAAGAGACC.

Regarding this clone: The CDR3 end lies 3 residues beyond the end of the read and is filled in from the germline J gene. The chain uses TRBV7-6 and TRBJ2-7; weak D call: TRBD1 (5 bases). V lost 4 bases to trimming and J lost 3 bases, with 19 bases between them. There are 16 residues in the CDR3. Germline CDR1 and CDR2: SGHVS and FNYEAQ. The CDR3 sequence is CASSSKKGKTDYEQYF. The DNA read from the CDR3 is TGTGCCAGCAGCTCAAAAAAGGGGAAAACGGACTACGAG.

About this clone: The DNA ends 3 residues before the CDR3 does, and the rest of the CDR3 is filled in from the germline J gene. V gene TRBV30 combines with J gene TRBJ2-1, with 8 bases lining up with TRBD2. The CDR3 extends over 15 amino acids. The V gene end was trimmed by 5 bases and the J gene end by 0 bases; junction bases not matched to a gene: 6. From germline, CDR1 is GTSNPN and CDR2 SVGIG (reference sequence). The CDR3 loop reads CAWFSREDSYNEQFF. CDR3 DNA (partial): TGTGCCTGGTTCTCGCGGGAGGACTCCTACAATGAG.

The CDR3 DNA, read in part, is TGCGCCAGCAGTGTCAAAACACTAGCGGGAGTATCTTACAATGAG. It specifies CASSVKTLAGVSYNE. The full CDR3 sequence reads CASSVKTLAGVSYNEQFF. This sequence joins TRBV5-1 and TRBJ2-1; 11 nucleotides match TRBD2. The CDR3 goes on 3 residues after the read ends, and that part is filled in from the germline J gene. The CDR3 is 18 amino acids. Germline lookup yields CDR1 SGHRS and CDR2 YFSETQ. V trimming: 5 bases; J trimming: 4 bases; junction bases outside the gene matches: 14.

Details on this clone: The read terminates 3 residues ahead of where the CDR3 ends, so the germline J gene completes it. The chain employs TRBV7-9 and TRBJ1-5; 9 positions agree with TRBD1. Per germline, CDR1 SEHNR and CDR2 FQNEAQ (reference sequence). J was trimmed by 0 bases and V by 5 bases; bases with no gene match: 2. CDR3 length: 15 residues. The covered CDR3 bases are TGTGCCAGCAGCCCGACAGGGGGTAGCAATCAGCCC. Amino acids: CASSPTGGSNQP. The whole CDR3 region reads CASSPTGGSNQPQHF.

To note about this clone: Sequencing ends 3 residues short of the CDR3 end; the germline J gene provides the rest. The genes are TRBV20-1 and TRBJ2-1, with 9 bases fitting TRBD2. The CDR3 has 17 amino acids. Germline V lookup: CDR1 DFQATT, CDR2 SNEGSKA (reference sequence). V lost 3 bases to trimming and J lost 4 bases; unmatched junction nucleotides: 13. The CDR3 bases that were read are TGCAGTGCTAGGGGGGCCTGGCGGGAGGGTTCTTACAATGAG. Translation gives CSARGAWREGSYNE. The whole CDR3 protein is CSARGAWREGSYNEQFF.